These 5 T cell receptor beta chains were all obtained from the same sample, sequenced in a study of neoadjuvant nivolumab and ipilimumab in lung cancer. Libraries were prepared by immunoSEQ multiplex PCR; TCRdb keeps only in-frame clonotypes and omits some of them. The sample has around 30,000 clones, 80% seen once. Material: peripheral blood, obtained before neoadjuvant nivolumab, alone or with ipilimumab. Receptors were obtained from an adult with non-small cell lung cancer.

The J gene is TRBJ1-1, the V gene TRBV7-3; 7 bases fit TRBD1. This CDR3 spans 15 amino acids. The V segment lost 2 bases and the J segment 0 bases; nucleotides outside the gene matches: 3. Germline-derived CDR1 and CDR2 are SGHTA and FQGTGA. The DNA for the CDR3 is TGTGCCAGCAGCTTAGGACAGGCCCTGAACACTGAAGCTTTCTTT. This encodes CASSLGQALNTEAFF.

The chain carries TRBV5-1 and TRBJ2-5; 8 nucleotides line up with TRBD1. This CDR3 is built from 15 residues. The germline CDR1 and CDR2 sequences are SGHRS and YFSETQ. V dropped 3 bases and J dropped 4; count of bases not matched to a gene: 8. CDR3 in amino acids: CASSSQGAQGETQYF. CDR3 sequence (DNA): TGCGCCAGCAGCTCCCAGGGGGCGCAAGGAGAGACCCAGTACTTC.

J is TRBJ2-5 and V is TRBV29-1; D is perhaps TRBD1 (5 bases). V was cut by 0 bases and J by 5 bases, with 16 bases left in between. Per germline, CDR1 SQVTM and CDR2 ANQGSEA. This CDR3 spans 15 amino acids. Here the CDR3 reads CSVEDRARVVETQYF. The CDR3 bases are TGCAGCGTTGAAGATCGCGCCAGGGTGGTGGAGACCCAGTACTTC. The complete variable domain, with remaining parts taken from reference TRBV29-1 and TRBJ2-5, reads SAVISQKPSRDICQRGTSLTIQCQVDSQVTMMFWYRQQPGQSLTLIATANQGSEATYESGFVIDKFPISRPNLTFSTLTVSNMSPEDSSIYLCSVEDRARVVETQYFGPGTRLLVL.

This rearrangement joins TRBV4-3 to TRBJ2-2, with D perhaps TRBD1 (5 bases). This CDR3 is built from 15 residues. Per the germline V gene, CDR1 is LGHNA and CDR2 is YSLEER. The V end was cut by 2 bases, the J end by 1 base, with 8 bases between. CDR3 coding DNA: TGCGCCAGCAGCCAATACAGGCTGAACACCGGGGAGCTGTTTTTT. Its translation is CASSQYRLNTGELFF.

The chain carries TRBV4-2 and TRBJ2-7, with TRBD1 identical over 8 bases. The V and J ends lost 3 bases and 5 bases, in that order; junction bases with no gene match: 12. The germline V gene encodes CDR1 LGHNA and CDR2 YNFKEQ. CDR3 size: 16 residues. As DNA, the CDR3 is TGTGCCAGCAGCCATGACCTAGACAGGGGACTTGACGAGCAGTACTTC. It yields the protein CASSHDLDRGLDEQYF.